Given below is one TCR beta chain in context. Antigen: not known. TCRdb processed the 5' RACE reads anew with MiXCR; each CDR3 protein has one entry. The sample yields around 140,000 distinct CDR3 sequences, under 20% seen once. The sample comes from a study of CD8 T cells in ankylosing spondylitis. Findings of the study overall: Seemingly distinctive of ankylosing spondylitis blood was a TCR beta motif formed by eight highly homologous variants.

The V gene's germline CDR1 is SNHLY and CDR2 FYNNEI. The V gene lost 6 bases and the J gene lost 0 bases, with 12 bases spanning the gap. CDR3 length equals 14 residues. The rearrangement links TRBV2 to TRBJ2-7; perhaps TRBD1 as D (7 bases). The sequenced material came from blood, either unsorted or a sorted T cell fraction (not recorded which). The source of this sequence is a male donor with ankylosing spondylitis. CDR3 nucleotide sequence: TGTGCCAGCAGGCCGGGGGACAGCTCCTACGAGCAGTACTTC. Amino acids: CASRPGDSSYEQYF.